This entry is about one TCR beta chain. Profiling relied on immunoSEQ multiplex PCR, and the TCRdb table lists in-frame clones only, not all of them. This table holds 35,000 to 55,000 clones, 83% found once. The sample's time point: peripheral blood 6 weeks after treatment start. The entry originates in a study of PD-L1 blockade in urothelial cancer. Study-level information: Patients went on atezolizumab at some point between 2013 and 2015, receiving 1,200 mg intravenously every 3 weeks. About 85% of the roughly 29 patients were men whose urothelial cancer was bladder-origin.

V lost 1 base and J lost 3; bases outside the gene matches: 5. The V gene's germline CDR1 is SGHTA and CDR2 FQGNSA. The CDR3 has 15 residues. This chain connects TRBV7-2 to TRBJ2-7, with TRBD2 matching over 8 bases. This receptor was obtained from a man aged 60 to 69 with urothelial cancer. Sequences were derived from PBMCs, sampled around atezolizumab (anti-PD-L1) treatment. The CDR3 is CASSLGSGGDYEQYF. DNA of the CDR3: TGTGCCAGCAGCTTAGGGAGCGGGGGTGACTACGAGCAGTACTTC.